This T cell receptor (beta chain) comes out of a study of control samples from healthy donors and cancer patients. The method was immunoSEQ multiplex PCR; TCRdb's version includes in-frame clones alone and lacks a portion of them. Of 95,000 to 150,000 clones in the sample, about 86% were seen once. This clone was seen only a few times. J gave up 3 bases and V 4 bases, and 4 bases lay outside the gene matches. The germline CDR1 and CDR2 sequences are MRHNA and SNTAGT. The CDR3 runs 16 residues. This TCR came from a man aged 25 to 45 in good health. Input material: blood. This chain links TRBV6-4 with TRBJ1-5, with TRBD1 matching over 12 bases. Written as DNA, the CDR3 is TGTGCCAGCAGTGGGCGGGGACAGGGGGCCAATCAGCCCCAGCATTTT. This gives the protein CASSGRGQGANQPQHF.